Listed below are T cell receptor beta chains from one sample, sequenced in a study of CD8 T cells in ankylosing spondylitis. TCRdb re-derived calls from the 5' RACE reads in MiXCR, one entry per CDR3 protein. The data show 350,000 to 450,000 distinct CDR3 sequences, 20% to 30% seen once. Sequencing input: blood, either unsorted or a sorted T cell fraction (not recorded which). The receptors derive from a male donor with ankylosing spondylitis. The CDR3 runs from the conserved cysteine through the conserved F or W. D genes are given only for firm matches. Some rows mark clone size as missing; the rest say once, few, many or name a class of expanded clone.

.	TRBV4-2	TRBD2	TRBJ2-7	TGTGCCAGCAGCCAAGCCGGAGGGGACAGTTCGACTAGCGGGAGTACTCGTCGCTACGAGCAGTACTTC	CASSQAGGDSSTSGSTRRYEQYF
few	TRBV27	.	TRBJ1-6	TGTGCCAGCAGTCCTTATAATTCACCCCTCCACTTT	CASSPYNSPLHF
few	TRBV27	.	TRBJ1-2	TGTGCCAGCAGTTTAGGGGACGACTATGGCTACACCTTC	CASSLGDDYGYTF
few	TRBV27	.	TRBJ2-3	TGTGCCAGCAGTTTATTGGTGAACACAGATACGCAGTATTTT	CASSLLVNTDTQYF
few	TRBV6-1	.	TRBJ2-5	TGTGCCAGCGGGCGGGACTTGGGCCAAGAGACCCAGTACTTC	CASGRDLGQETQYF
.	TRBV7-9	.	TRBJ1-1	TGTGCCAGCAGCTTCCCGACAGCTGAAGCTTTCTTT	CASSFPTAEAFF
.	TRBV20-1	TRBD2	TRBJ2-1	TGCAGTTCCGATGGACTAGCGGGAGGGGCCTACAATGAGCAGTTCTTC	CSSDGLAGGAYNEQFF
.	TRBV14	.	TRBJ1-3	TGTGCCAGCAGCCAAGTTTACGACCTCTACTCTGGAAACACCATATATTTT	CASSQVYDLYSGNTIYF
.	TRBV29-1	.	TRBJ2-3	TGCAGCGTTGTAGGACAGTACACAGATACGCAGTATTTT	CSVVGQYTDTQYF
.	TRBV7-2	.	TRBJ1-2	TGTGCCAGCAGCACCCGGACGGGGATAGATGGCTACACCTTC	CASSTRTGIDGYTF
.	TRBV11-2	TRBD1	TRBJ1-1	TGTGCCAGCAGCTTAACAGGGGCCCACACTGAAGCTTTCTTT	CASSLTGAHTEAFF
.	TRBV7-9	.	TRBJ2-2	TGTGCCAGCTGCTGGGATACCGGGGAGCTGTTTTTT	CASCWDTGELFF
few	TRBV20-1	TRBD1	TRBJ2-3	TGCAGTGCTAGGGAGGACAGGGGGGGCACAGATACGCAGTATTTT	CSAREDRGGTDTQYF